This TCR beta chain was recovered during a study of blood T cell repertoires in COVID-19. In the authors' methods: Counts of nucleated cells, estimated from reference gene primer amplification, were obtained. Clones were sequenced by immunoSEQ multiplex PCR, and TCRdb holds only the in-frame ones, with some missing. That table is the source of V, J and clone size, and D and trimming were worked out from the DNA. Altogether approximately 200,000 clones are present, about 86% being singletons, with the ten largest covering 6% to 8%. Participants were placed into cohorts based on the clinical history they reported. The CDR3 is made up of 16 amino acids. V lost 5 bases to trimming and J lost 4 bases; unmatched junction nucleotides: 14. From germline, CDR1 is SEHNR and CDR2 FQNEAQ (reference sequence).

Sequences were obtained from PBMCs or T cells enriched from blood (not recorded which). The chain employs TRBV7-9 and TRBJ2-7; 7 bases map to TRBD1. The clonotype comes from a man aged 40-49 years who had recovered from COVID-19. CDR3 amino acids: CASSPSWDRPRYEQYF. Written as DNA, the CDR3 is TGTGCCAGCAGCCCCTCCTGGGACAGACCTAGATACGAGCAGTACTTC.